Following are 30 T cell receptor beta chains from one sample sequenced in a study of control samples from healthy donors and cancer patients. Profiling relied on immunoSEQ multiplex PCR, and the TCRdb table lists in-frame clones only, not all of them. The data hold some 140,000 clones, with over 85% observed a single time. Sequencing was carried out using PBMCs. The source of these receptors is a man between 45 and 60 years old with head and neck cancer.

V is TRBV27 and J is TRBJ2-1; 9 nucleotides line up with TRBD2. The junction had 8 bases not matched to a gene; V was cut back by 7 bases and J by 1 base. Per germline, CDR1 MNHEY and CDR2 SMNVEV (reference sequence). The CDR3 contains 16 residues. CDR3 sequence reads: CASTIAGAGSYNEQFF. CDR3 in DNA: TGTGCCAGCACCATAGCGGGAGCAGGGTCCTACAATGAGCAGTTCTTC.

This clone has just one count. V and J are TRBV11-3 and TRBJ2-1; 10 bases align to TRBD2. V was pared by 5 bases and J by 7 bases, with 11 bases of the junction left unmatched. Germline V gene sequence: CDR1 SGHNT, CDR2 YENEEA. The CDR3 runs 16 residues. The DNA for the CDR3 is TGTGCCAGCAGCAGACGTATATCGGGACTAGCGAATGAGCAGTTCTTC. It yields the protein CASSRRISGLANEQFF.

This chain uses TRBV6-6 with TRBJ2-1, with D possibly TRBD1 on 6 matching bases. The V gene lost 0 bases and the J gene lost 2 bases, with 11 bases spanning the gap. Germline V gene sequence: CDR1 MNHNY, CDR2 SVGAGI (reference sequence). This CDR3 has 16 amino acids. The CDR3 region is CASSYSAQGPYNEQFF. CDR3 nucleotides: TGTGCCAGCAGTTACTCGGCACAGGGACCCTACAATGAGCAGTTCTTC.

The chain employs TRBV10-2 and TRBJ2-7; possibly TRBD1 or TRBD2 for D (5 bases each). The CDR3 covers 17 residues. Trimming stripped 1 base from V and 2 bases from J, with 18 bases between. Germline CDR1 WSHSY, CDR2 SAAADI. CDR3 DNA: TGCGCCAGCAGTGAGTTTTTCGGGGCACCCACCCCCTACGAGCAGTACTTC. As protein: CASSEFFGAPTPYEQYF.

The chain couples TRBV4-1 to TRBJ2-7; perhaps TRBD1 as D (5 bases). The germline CDR1 and CDR2 sequences are MGHRA and YSYEKL. The length of the CDR3 is 15 residues. Trimming stripped 4 bases from V and 0 bases from J, with 13 bases between. The CDR3, as DNA: TGCGCCAGCAGCCCTACTCCAGGGCTCTCCTACGAGCAGTACTTC. It is translated as CASSPTPGLSYEQYF.

This clone was seen only once. This chain uses TRBV13 with TRBJ1-2; D remains unclear. From germline, CDR1 is PRHDT and CDR2 FYEKMQ (reference sequence). CDR3 length: 14 residues. The germline V and J ends were trimmed by 3 bases and 3 bases, with 11 bases remaining between them. CDR3 nucleotides: TGTGCCAGCAGCTTCAATGAGCGCGACTATGGCTACACCTTC. Protein: CASSFNERDYGYTF.

The CDR3 nucleotides read TGTGCCAGTAACCTCGGGTATAATTCACCCCTCCACTTT. Protein sequence: CASNLGYNSPLHF. The chain uses TRBV19 and TRBJ1-6; D not certain. This CDR3 is 13 amino acids long. Deletions cut 7 bases from V and 4 bases from J, with 8 bases between. Germline lookup yields CDR1 LNHDA and CDR2 SQIVND (reference sequence).

This chain links TRBV6-2 or TRBV6-3 with TRBJ2-1, with D tentatively TRBD2 (5 bases). Germline V gives CDR1 MNHEY, CDR2 SVGEGT. Trimming shortened V by 2 bases and J by 9 bases, and 8 bases separated the two germline ends. The CDR3 spans 12 residues. The CDR3, as DNA: TGTGCCAGCAGTTACGGGAGCACTGAGCAGTTCTTC. The encoded protein is CASSYGSTEQFF.

V gene TRBV28 combines with J gene TRBJ2-7, with 10 nucleotides matching TRBD1. The CDR3 runs 15 residues. J lost 3 bases, V lost 10 bases, and 12 bases had no gene match. CDR1 MDHEN and CDR2 SYDVKM come from the germline V gene. In DNA, the CDR3 is TGTGCCACCGAACCCACCGGGACAGGGGACTACGAGCAGTACTTC. Translating gives CATEPTGTGDYEQYF.

This chain links TRBV29-1 with TRBJ2-7; 8 positions match TRBD1. The CDR3 is 16 amino acids. J gave up 5 bases and V 3 bases, and 15 bases lay outside the gene matches. CDR1 is SQVTM, CDR2 ANQGSEA, per germline. The CDR3 DNA is TGCAGCGTTGACGGCGGACAGGGAATAAGAGGCAACGAGCAGTACTTC. Its translation is CSVDGGQGIRGNEQYF.

This clone was seen just once. The chain combines TRBV9 with TRBJ1-1; TRBD1 matches at 9 bases. From germline, CDR1 is SGDLS and CDR2 YYNGEE. Losses at the gene ends were 0 bases for V and 4 bases for J; bases not matched to a gene: 1. The CDR3 loop spans 14 amino acids. CDR3 sequence (DNA): TGTGCCAGCAGCGTAGGGGACAGGGTCACTGAAGCTTTCTTT. This sequence encodes CASSVGDRVTEAFF. The complete variable domain, with remaining parts taken from reference TRBV9 and TRBJ1-1, reads DSGVTQTPKHLITATGQRVTLRCSPRSGDLSVYWYQQSLDQGLQFLIQYYNGEERAKGNILERFSAQQFPDLHSELNLSSLELGDSALYFCASSVGDRVTEAFFGQGTRLTVV.

V and J are TRBV2 and TRBJ2-2; tentative D call: TRBD2 (6 bases). This CDR3 spans 15 amino acids. Germline V gene lookup returns CDR1 SNHLY and CDR2 FYNNEI. The V and J ends lost 6 bases and 4 bases respectively, with 15 bases between them. The CDR3 nucleotides are TGTGCCAGCAGGTCCGAGACTAGTTTCACCGGGGAGCTGTTTTTT. Translated, it gives CASRSETSFTGELFF.

The gene calls are TRBV6-6 and TRBJ2-1; D not resolved. V was pared by 6 bases and J by 1 base, with 16 bases between. There are 16 residues in the CDR3. The germline gives CDR1 MNHNY, CDR2 SVGAGI (reference sequence). CDR3 sequence reads: CASRPLLLGSYNEQFF. DNA for the CDR3: TGTGCCAGCAGACCCTTATTACTGGGGTCCTACAATGAGCAGTTCTTC.

The chain combines TRBV7-8 with TRBJ2-1; D perhaps matches TRBD1 (6 bases). The CDR3 loop spans 13 amino acids. CDR1 SGHVS and CDR2 FQNEAQ come from the germline V gene. Trimming removed 3 bases at V and 5 bases at J, with 8 bases between. This CDR3 is CASSFRQDNEQFF. The CDR3 DNA reads TGTGCCAGCAGCTTCAGACAGGACAATGAGCAGTTCTTC.

This clone was seen just once. This chain joins TRBV7-6 and TRBJ2-3, with 9 bases identical to TRBD2. This CDR3 has 15 amino acids. V trimming: 1 base; J trimming: 6 bases; junction bases outside the gene matches: 5. CDR1 is SGHVS, CDR2 FNYEAQ, per germline. The CDR3 DNA is TGTGCCAGCAGCTTAGGTAGCGGGAGTAGTGATACGCAGTATTTT. This codes for CASSLGSGSSDTQYF.

The V gene is TRBV14, the J gene TRBJ2-5, with D tentatively TRBD2 (5 bases). Looked up from germline, CDR1 is SGHDN and CDR2 is FVKESK. The CDR3 is 13 amino acids. Trimming took 4 bases from V and 2 from J, leaving 8 bases between them. The CDR3 spells CASSPRLQETQYF. The DNA of the CDR3 is TGTGCCAGCAGCCCTAGACTACAAGAGACCCAGTACTTC.

The chain recombines TRBV6-4 with TRBJ1-2; D is ambiguous. Germline V gives CDR1 MRHNA, CDR2 SNTAGT. V was trimmed by 0 bases and J by 7 bases, leaving 9 bases between them. The CDR3 runs to 13 residues. The DNA for the CDR3 is TGTGCCAGCAGTGACTCGATGGGAGTTGGCTACACCTTC. Translated, it gives CASSDSMGVGYTF.

The chain recombines TRBV5-5 with TRBJ1-4; D remains unclear. The CDR3 length is 15 residues. Deletions cut 1 base from V and 0 bases from J, with 7 bases between. CDR1 and CDR2 (germline): SGHKS, YYEKEE (reference sequence). The DNA for the CDR3 is TGTGCCAGCAGCTTGAGACCTGCAACTAATGAAAAACTGTTTTTT. This sequence encodes CASSLRPATNEKLFF. Full variable domain (remainder filled in from reference TRBV5-5 and TRBJ1-4): DAGVTQSPTHLIKTRGQQVTLRCSPISGHKSVSWYQQVLGQGPQFIFQYYEKEERGRGNFPDRFSARQFPNYSSELNVNALLLGDSALYLCASSLRPATNEKLFFGSGTQLSVL.

The chain joins TRBV29-1 to TRBJ2-7, with unresolved D. CDR1 is SQVTM and CDR2 is ANQGSEA in the germline V gene. CDR3 length: 12 residues. Deletions cut 5 bases from V and 0 bases from J, with 8 bases between. The CDR3 bases are TGCAGCGTTCGGACGCACTCCTACGAGCAGTACTTC. It is translated as CSVRTHSYEQYF.

The gene calls are TRBV28 and TRBJ2-5; D may match TRBD1 or TRBD2 (6 bases each). The CDR3 loop spans 15 amino acids. Germline V gene data show CDR1 as MDHEN and CDR2 as SYDVKM. V was trimmed by 6 bases and J by 4 bases, leaving 18 bases between them. DNA for the CDR3: TGTGCCAGCAGCGGTTTACGGGGGCGAGGAGAGACCCAGTACTTC. Its translation is CASSGLRGRGETQYF.

Here the CDR3 DNA reads TGTGCCAGCAGTTTTGGGCGGGGAGAGACCCAGTACTTC. Its translation: CASSFGRGETQYF. The V and J genes are TRBV12-3 or TRBV12-4 and TRBJ2-5; TRBD2 might be the D (6 bases). The CDR3 covers 13 residues. The V end was cut by 3 bases, the J end by 4 bases, with 9 bases between.

This chain's CDR3 is CASSPRTGYTDTQYF. In DNA, the CDR3 is TGTGCCAGCAGTCCCCGGACAGGGTACACAGATACGCAGTATTTT. V usage is TRBV28 and J usage is TRBJ2-3, with TRBD1 identical over 8 bases. The CDR3 contains 15 residues. From germline, CDR1 is MDHEN and CDR2 SYDVKM. After removal of 5 bases from V and 2 bases from J, the junction contained 6 bases not matched to a gene. Supplemented by reference TRBV28 and TRBJ2-3, the full variable domain reads DVKVTQSSRYLVKRTGEKVFLECVQDMDHENMFWYRQDPGLGLRLIYFSYDVKMKEKGDIPEGYSVSREKKERFSLILESASTNQTSMYLCASSPRTGYTDTQYFGPGTRLTVL.

The chain has TRBV29-1 and TRBJ2-4; D is uncertain. The germline V gene has CDR1 SQVTM and CDR2 ANQGSEA. V lost 7 bases, J lost 1 base, and 11 bases lay in between. CDR3 length: 13 residues. Written as DNA, the CDR3 is TGCAGCGCCCTCAATAAGGCCAAAAACATTCAGTACTTC. Translated: CSALNKAKNIQYF.

This chain connects TRBV9 to TRBJ1-1; possible D gene TRBD1, 6 bases. The CDR3 has 15 amino acids. V gave up 5 bases and J gave up 4 bases, with 18 bases separating them. The germline V gene encodes CDR1 SGDLS and CDR2 YYNGEE. CDR3 protein: CASSNLQGPSTEAFF. In DNA, the CDR3 is TGTGCCAGCAGTAACCTACAGGGCCCATCCACTGAAGCTTTCTTT. The whole variable domain, remainder taken from reference TRBV9 and TRBJ1-1, is DSGVTQTPKHLITATGQRVTLRCSPRSGDLSVYWYQQSLDQGLQFLIQYYNGEERAKGNILERFSAQQFPDLHSELNLSSLELGDSALYFCASSNLQGPSTEAFFGQGTRLTVV.

The CDR3 loop is CASRPRGQRTGELFF. The CDR3 DNA sequence: TGTGCCAGCAGGCCCAGGGGGCAAAGAACCGGGGAGCTGTTTTTT. The chain uses TRBV27 and TRBJ2-2, with 8 bases aligning to TRBD1. The V segment lost 6 bases and the J segment 5 bases; nucleotides outside the gene matches: 8. The germline V gene has CDR1 MNHEY and CDR2 SMNVEV (reference sequence). The CDR3 covers 15 residues.

The chain is built from TRBV9 and TRBJ1-1; TRBD1 agrees at 7 bases. The CDR3 extends over 15 amino acids. Germline V gene data show CDR1 as SGDLS and CDR2 as YYNGEE. The ends lost 2 bases at V and 0 bases at J; junction bases unmatched: 4. The CDR3 nucleotides are TGTGCCAGCAGCGTTGGACAGGACATGAACACTGAAGCTTTCTTT. It is translated as CASSVGQDMNTEAFF. Variable domain in full (rest from reference TRBV9 and TRBJ1-1): DSGVTQTPKHLITATGQRVTLRCSPRSGDLSVYWYQQSLDQGLQFLIQYYNGEERAKGNILERFSAQQFPDLHSELNLSSLELGDSALYFCASSVGQDMNTEAFFGQGTRLTVV.

V gene TRBV5-1 combines with J gene TRBJ2-1, with D perhaps matching TRBD1 or TRBD2 (6 bases each). The CDR3 runs 13 residues. Germline values: CDR1 SGHRS, CDR2 YFSETQ. Deletions cut 2 bases from V and 8 bases from J, with 11 bases between. CDR3 sequence reads: CASSLGGLDEQFF. DNA for the CDR3: TGCGCCAGCAGCTTAGGGGGGTTGGATGAGCAGTTCTTC.

The chain couples TRBV11-2 to TRBJ1-3; D call uncertain. Germline loops: CDR1 SGHAT, CDR2 FQNNGV. CDR3 length: 14 residues. Trimming left V 5 bases short and J 0 bases short, with 8 bases between. CDR3 coding DNA: TGTGCCAGCAGCGGCTCAGGCTCTGGAAACACCATATATTTT. This codes for CASSGSGSGNTIYF.

The chain employs TRBV5-6 and TRBJ2-5; D is uncertain. The CDR3 consists of 14 residues. In germline, CDR1 is SGHDT, CDR2 YYEEEE. V was pared by 4 bases and J by 2 bases, with 12 bases between. DNA of the CDR3: TGTGCCAGCAGCGCGACGGTTACTCAAGAGACCCAGTACTTC. This sequence encodes CASSATVTQETQYF.

This clone was counted once. The V call is TRBV11-2, the J call TRBJ2-5; possible D gene TRBD2, 6 bases. CDR3 length equals 12 residues. The V end lost 2 bases, the J end lost 5 bases, and 6 bases lay between the germline ends. Germline V CDR1 and CDR2: SGHAT, FQNNGV. CDR3 nucleotides: TGTGCCAGCAGCTTACGGGGGGAGACCCAGTACTTC. This translates into CASSLRGETQYF.